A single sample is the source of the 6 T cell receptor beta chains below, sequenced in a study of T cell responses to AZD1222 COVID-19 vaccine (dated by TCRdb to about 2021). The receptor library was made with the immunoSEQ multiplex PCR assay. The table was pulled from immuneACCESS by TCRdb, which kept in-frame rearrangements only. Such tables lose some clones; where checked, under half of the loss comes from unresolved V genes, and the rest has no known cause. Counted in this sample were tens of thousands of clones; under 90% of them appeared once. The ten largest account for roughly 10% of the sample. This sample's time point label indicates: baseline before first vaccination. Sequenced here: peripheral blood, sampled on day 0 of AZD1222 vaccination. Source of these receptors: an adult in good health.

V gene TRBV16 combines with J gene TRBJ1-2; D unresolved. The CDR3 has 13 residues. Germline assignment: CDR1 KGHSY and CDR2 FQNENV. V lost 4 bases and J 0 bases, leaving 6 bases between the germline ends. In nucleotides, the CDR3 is TGTGCCAGCAGCCCCGGACCTAACTATGGCTACACCTTC. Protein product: CASSPGPNYGYTF.

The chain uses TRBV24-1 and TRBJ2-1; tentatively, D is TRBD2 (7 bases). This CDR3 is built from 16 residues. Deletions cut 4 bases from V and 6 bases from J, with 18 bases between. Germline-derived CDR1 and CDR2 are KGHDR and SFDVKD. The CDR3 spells CATSEPRGPESNEQFF. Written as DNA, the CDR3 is TGTGCCACCAGTGAGCCGCGGGGGCCCGAAAGCAATGAGCAGTTCTTC.

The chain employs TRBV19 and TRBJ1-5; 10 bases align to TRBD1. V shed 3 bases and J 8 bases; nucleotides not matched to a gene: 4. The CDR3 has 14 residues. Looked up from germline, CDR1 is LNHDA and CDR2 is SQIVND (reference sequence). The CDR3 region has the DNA TGTGCCAGTAGTATTCGGACAGGGGGGGAGCCCCAGCATTTT. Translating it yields CASSIRTGGEPQHF. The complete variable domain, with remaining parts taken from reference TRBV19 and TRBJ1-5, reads DGGITQSPKYLFRKEGQNVTLSCEQNLNHDAMYWYRQDPGQGLRLIYYSQIVNDFQKGDIAEGYSVSREKKESFPLTVTSAQKNPTAFYLCASSIRTGGEPQHFGDGTRLSIL.

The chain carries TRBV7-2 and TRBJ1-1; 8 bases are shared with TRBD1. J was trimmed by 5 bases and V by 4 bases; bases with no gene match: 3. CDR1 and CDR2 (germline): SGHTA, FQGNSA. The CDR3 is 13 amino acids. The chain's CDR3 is CASSYRGRTEAFF. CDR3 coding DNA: TGTGCCAGCAGCTACAGGGGGAGAACTGAAGCTTTCTTT.

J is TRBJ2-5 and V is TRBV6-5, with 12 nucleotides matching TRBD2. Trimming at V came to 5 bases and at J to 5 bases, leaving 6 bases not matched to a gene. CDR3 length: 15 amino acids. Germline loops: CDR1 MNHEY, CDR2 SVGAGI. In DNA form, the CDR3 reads TGTGCCAGCAGTCTAGCGGGAGGGCCTTTGGAGACCCAGTACTTC. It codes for CASSLAGGPLETQYF.

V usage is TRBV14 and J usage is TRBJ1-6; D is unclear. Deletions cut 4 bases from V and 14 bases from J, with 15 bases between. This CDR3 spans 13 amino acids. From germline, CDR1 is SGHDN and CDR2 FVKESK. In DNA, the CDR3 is TGTGCCAGCAGCCGATCCCGTGAGTCAACCCTCCACTTT. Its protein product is CASSRSRESTLHF.